A few counts support the clone carrying this TCR beta chain. Antigen specificity is unknown. This record comes from a study of T-cell reconstitution after alpha-beta-depleted transplantation in children. Study findings and constraints: It was reported that alpha-beta T cells came from several hundred expanded graft clones (about two months after transplant). One year post-transplant, T-cell counts and diversity were largely derived from T cells produced anew. Surviving thymic progenitors and recipient T cells were the source of high TCRbeta diversity at day 60 in some patients.

Trimming took off 0 bases at V and 7 bases at J, with 13 bases between the two ends. Germline V gene data show CDR1 as DFQATT and CDR2 as SNEGSKA (reference sequence). The CDR3 is 14 residues long. Preparing the TCRbeta library involved the use of unique molecular identifiers. Each CDR3 protein is one row after TCRdb ran MiXCR on the PCR reads. The table has about 200,000 distinct CDR3 sequences, approximately 6.9% seen once. The material sequenced was PBMCs, taken before TCRalphabeta/CD19-depleted stem cell transplant. The chain links TRBV20-1 to TRBJ1-5; D possibly corresponds to TRBD1 (6 bases). The sequence came from a boy aged 2-9 years with acute lymphoblastic leukemia, due to receive a stem cell transplant. The CDR3, as DNA: TGCAGTGCTAGAGAGGCGGCAGGGGACCAGCCCCAGCATTTT. Translating it yields CSAREAAGDQPQHF.